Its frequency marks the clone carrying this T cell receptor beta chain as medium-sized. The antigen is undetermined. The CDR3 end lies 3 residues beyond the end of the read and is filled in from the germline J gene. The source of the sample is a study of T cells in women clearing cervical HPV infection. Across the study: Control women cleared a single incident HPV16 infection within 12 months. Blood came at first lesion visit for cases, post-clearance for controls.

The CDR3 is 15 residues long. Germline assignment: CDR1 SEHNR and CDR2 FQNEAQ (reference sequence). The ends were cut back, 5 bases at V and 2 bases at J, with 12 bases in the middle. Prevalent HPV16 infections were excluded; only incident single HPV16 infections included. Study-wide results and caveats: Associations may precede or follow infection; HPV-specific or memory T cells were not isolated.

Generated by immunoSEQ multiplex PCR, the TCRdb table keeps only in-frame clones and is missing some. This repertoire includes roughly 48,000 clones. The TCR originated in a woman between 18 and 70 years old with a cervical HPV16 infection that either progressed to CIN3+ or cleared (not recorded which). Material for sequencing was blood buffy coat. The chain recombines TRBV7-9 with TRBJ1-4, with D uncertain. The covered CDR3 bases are TGTGCCAGCAGCCCCACTGGCGGGACTAATGAAAAA. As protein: CASSPTGGTNEK. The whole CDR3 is CASSPTGGTNEKLFF.